Shown below are 5 T cell receptor beta chains from a single sample sequenced in a study of blood T cells in healthy people across ages. Using a J-beta primer mix together with a sample-barcoded 5' primer, a second PCR was run for roughly 7 to 11 cycles. In TCRdb, the 5' RACE reads were re-called with MiXCR into one record per CDR3 protein. The sample shows about 1.6 million distinct CDR3 sequences, 34% of them seen only once. The material sequenced was blood. Every receptor here comes from a woman under 40 in good health.

This clonotype was seen a few times. J is TRBJ1-2 and V is TRBV20-1; tentatively, D is TRBD1 (5 bases). Germline assignment: CDR1 DFQATT and CDR2 SNEGSKA (reference sequence). The CDR3 spans 12 residues. Trimming cost V 6 bases and J 3 bases, with 11 bases left between them. CDR3 nucleotides: TGCAGTGCCAGTGGGACTTACTATGGCTACACCTTC. Its protein product is CSASGTYYGYTF.

The chain is built from TRBV3-1 and TRBJ2-1, with 7 nucleotides matching TRBD2. This CDR3 region has 16 residues. From germline, CDR1 is LGHDT and CDR2 YNNKEL (reference sequence). V trimming: 0 bases; J trimming: 3 bases; junction bases outside the gene matches: 5. CDR3 sequence reads: CASSQELERDYNEQFF. The CDR3 bases are TGTGCCAGCAGCCAAGAGTTGGAGCGGGACTACAATGAGCAGTTCTTC.

A remark on this clonotype: Its ends do not fully match the called genes, so a read error is possible. V gene TRBV11-2 combines with J gene TRBJ2-4; D perhaps matches TRBD1 (6 bases). The CDR3 is 14 residues long. Germline CDR1 reads SGHAT; CDR2 reads FQNNGV. CDR3 sequence reads: CASSSLRGGNIQYF. For the CDR3, the DNA is TGTGCCAGCAGCTCACTCAGGGGTGGGAACATCCAGTACTTC.

This clonotype was found many times. This sequence joins TRBV2 and TRBJ2-3; D remains unclear. V dropped 5 bases and J dropped 2 bases, with 11 bases sitting between them. Germline lookup yields CDR1 SNHLY and CDR2 FYNNEI. The CDR3 is 14 amino acids. CDR3 amino acids: CASSRAGPTDTQYF. The CDR3 DNA reads as TGTGCCAGCAGTCGGGCAGGCCCCACAGATACGCAGTATTTT.

V gene TRBV9 combines with J gene TRBJ2-1; tentatively, D is TRBD1 or TRBD2 (7 bases each). In germline, CDR1 is SGDLS, CDR2 YYNGEE. The CDR3 runs 16 residues. Trimming removed 3 bases at V and 3 bases at J, with 16 bases between. The CDR3 DNA follows: TGTGCCAGCAGCGCTCCAGGGGGGGTTTACTACAATGAGCAGTTCTTC. This translates into CASSAPGGVYYNEQFF.